The T cell receptor (beta chain) described here comes from a study of blood T cell repertoires in COVID-19. TCRdb keeps only in-frame clones here, not all; method: immunoSEQ multiplex PCR. The profile shows 96,000 or so clones, approximately 80% of them singletons. The CDR3 runs 15 residues. Trimming pared 5 bases from V and 4 bases from J, leaving 14 bases between. Germline-derived CDR1 and CDR2 are SGHDN and FVKESK. The TCR originated in a man at least 80 years old with COVID-19, enrolled during active disease. The sequencing sample was made of peripheral blood. V is TRBV14 and J is TRBJ2-2; possibly TRBD1 for D (7 bases). The CDR3 spells CASSKAQGGTGELFF. CDR3 DNA sequence: TGTGCCAGCAGCAAAGCGCAGGGGGGCACCGGGGAGCTGTTTTTT.